Shown below are 3 T cell receptor beta chains from a single sample sequenced in a study of T cell clonotyping in hematopoietic cell transplantation. Clones were sequenced by immunoSEQ multiplex PCR, and TCRdb holds only the in-frame ones, with some missing. In the table there are 6,000 or so clones, about 78% of which are singletons. This specimen consisted of peripheral blood mononuclear cells, obtained 180 days after allogeneic stem cell transplant. Receptors originate from a male patient in his 70s who had an allogeneic stem cell transplant from an unrelated donor, so T cells may come from the graft donor. Some clones in this sample may be carry-over from other donors' samples.

This clone is labeled medium-sized. The chain joins TRBV2 to TRBJ2-5, with TRBD2 matching over 14 bases. CDR3 size: 16 residues. V trimming: 6 bases; J trimming: 4 bases; junction bases outside the gene matches: 7. Germline CDR1 is SNHLY and CDR2 is FYNNEI. The CDR3 nucleotides read TGTGCCAGCAGCGCAACGGGACTAGCGGGAGTAGAGACCCAGTACTTC. Its translation: CASSATGLAGVETQYF.

The V gene is TRBV27, the J gene TRBJ2-3; 8 positions match TRBD2. CDR3 length equals 17 residues. V lost 10 bases and J lost 3; bases outside the gene matches: 18. CDR1 and CDR2 from the germline V gene are MNHEY and SMNVEV (reference sequence). CDR3 bases: TGTGCCACCGGGGGGGAGGTTGGGGGAGGCCGGACAGATACGCAGTATTTT. Amino acid sequence: CATGGEVGGGRTDTQYF.

The count of this clone is one. This chain uses TRBV2 with TRBJ2-7; a possible D gene is TRBD1 (6 bases). The CDR3 loop spans 13 amino acids. V was pared by 3 bases and J by 4 bases, with 10 bases between. CDR1 is SNHLY and CDR2 is FYNNEI in the germline V gene. In DNA, the CDR3 is TGTGCCAGCAGTGATACAGGGTTATACGAGCAGTACTTC. Translating it yields CASSDTGLYEQYF.